This T cell receptor (beta chain) was captured by sequencing in a study of T cells in Graves' hyperthyroidism and ophthalmopathy. Amplified regions were TCR beta CDR3 sequences from RNA transcripts. When the TCR CDR3 underwent first-round RT-PCR, the HTBI primer set was used. TCRdb re-called the multiplex PCR reads with MiXCR, one entry per CDR3 protein. The data hold 300,000 to 450,000 distinct CDR3 sequences, with about 15% observed a single time. This clonotype was observed at least ten times. The antigen remains unidentified. Germline values: CDR1 SEHNR, CDR2 FQNEAQ (reference sequence). This CDR3 has 18 residues. V dropped 0 bases and J dropped 8; count of bases not matched to a gene: 13. The study's findings and limits: Model predictions of ophthalmopathy came a median roughly 6.4 months before onset. From stable hyperthyroidism, ophthalmopathy was set apart by a 13 V-J model. Most thyroid clonotypes that were expanded above 0.001 also turned up in blood.

The sequence came from a woman aged 30 to 39 with Graves' hyperthyroidism. Sample: blood. The chain uses TRBV7-9 and TRBJ2-1; 10 bases agree with TRBD2. CDR3 sequence (DNA): TGTGCCAGCAGCTTAGCCGGACTAGCGGCCAAAGGCCCCGATGAGCAGTTCTTC. Its protein product is CASSLAGLAAKGPDEQFF. Drawing the rest from reference TRBV7-9 and TRBJ2-1, the complete variable domain is DTGVSQNPRHKITKRGQNVTFRCDPISEHNRLYWYRQTLGQGPEFLTYFQNEAQLEKSRLLSDRFSAERPKGSFSTLEIQRTEQGDSAMYLCASSLAGLAAKGPDEQFFGPGTRLTVL.